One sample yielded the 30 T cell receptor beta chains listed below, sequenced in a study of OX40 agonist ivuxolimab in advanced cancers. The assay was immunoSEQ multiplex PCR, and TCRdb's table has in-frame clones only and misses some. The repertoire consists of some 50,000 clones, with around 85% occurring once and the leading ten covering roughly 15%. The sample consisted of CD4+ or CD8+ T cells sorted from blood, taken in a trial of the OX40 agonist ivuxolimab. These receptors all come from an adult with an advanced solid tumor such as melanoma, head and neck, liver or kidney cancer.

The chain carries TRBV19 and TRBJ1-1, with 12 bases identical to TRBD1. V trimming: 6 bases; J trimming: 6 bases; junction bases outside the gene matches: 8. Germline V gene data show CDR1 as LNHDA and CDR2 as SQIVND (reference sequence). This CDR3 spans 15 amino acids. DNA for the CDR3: TGTGCCAGTAGGCCGGCCGGGACAGGGGGCCCTGAAGCTTTCTTT. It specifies CASRPAGTGGPEAFF. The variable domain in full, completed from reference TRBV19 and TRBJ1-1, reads DGGITQSPKYLFRKEGQNVTLSCEQNLNHDAMYWYRQDPGQGLRLIYYSQIVNDFQKGDIAEGYSVSREKKESFPLTVTSAQKNPTAFYLCASRPAGTGGPEAFFGQGTRLTVV.

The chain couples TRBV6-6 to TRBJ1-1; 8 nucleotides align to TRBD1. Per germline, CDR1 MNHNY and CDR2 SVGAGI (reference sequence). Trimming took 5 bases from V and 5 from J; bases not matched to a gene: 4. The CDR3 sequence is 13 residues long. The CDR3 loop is CASSLTGGTEAFF. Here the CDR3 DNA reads TGTGCCAGCAGTCTCACAGGGGGAACTGAAGCTTTCTTT.

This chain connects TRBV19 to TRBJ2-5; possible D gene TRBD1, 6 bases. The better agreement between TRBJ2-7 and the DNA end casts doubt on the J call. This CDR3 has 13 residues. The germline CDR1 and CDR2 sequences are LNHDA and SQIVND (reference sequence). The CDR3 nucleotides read TGTGCCAGTAGTACTACAGGGACCTACGAGCAGTACTTC. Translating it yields CASSTTGTYEQYF.

Here the CDR3 reads CASSPTRGLGRYNEQFF. DNA of the CDR3: TGTGCCAGCAGCCCAACCCGCGGACTCGGTCGGTACAATGAGCAGTTCTTC. V and J are TRBV7-3 and TRBJ2-1, with D possibly matching TRBD2 (5 bases). This CDR3 has 17 amino acids. CDR1 and CDR2 from the germline V gene are SGHTA and FQGTGA. The V gene lost 5 bases and the J gene lost 4 bases, with 21 bases spanning the gap. Drawing the rest from reference TRBV7-3 and TRBJ2-1, the complete variable domain is GAGVSQTPSNKVTEKGKYVELRCDPISGHTALYWYRQSLGQGPEFLIYFQGTGAADDSGLPNDRFFAVRPEGSVSTLKIQRTERGDSAVYLCASSPTRGLGRYNEQFFGPGTRLTVL.

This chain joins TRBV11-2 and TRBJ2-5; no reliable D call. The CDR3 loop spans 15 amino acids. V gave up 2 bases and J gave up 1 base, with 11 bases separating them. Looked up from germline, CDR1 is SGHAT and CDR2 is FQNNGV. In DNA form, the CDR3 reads TGTGCCAGCAGCTTAACTATAAGCTTCCAAGAGACCCAGTACTTC. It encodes CASSLTISFQETQYF. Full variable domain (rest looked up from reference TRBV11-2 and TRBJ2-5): EAGVAQSPRYKIIEKRQSVAFWCNPISGHATLYWYQQILGQGPKLLIQFQNNGVVDDSQLPKDRFSAERLKGVDSTLKIQPAKLEDSAVYLCASSLTISFQETQYFGPGTRLLVL.

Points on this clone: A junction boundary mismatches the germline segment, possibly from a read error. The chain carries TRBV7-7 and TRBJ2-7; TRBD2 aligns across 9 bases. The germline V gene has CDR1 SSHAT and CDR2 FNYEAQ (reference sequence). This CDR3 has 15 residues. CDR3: CASSPGAGGPSEQYF. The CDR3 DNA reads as TGTGCTAGCAGCCCCGGGGCGGGAGGGCCCAGCGAGCAGTACTTC.

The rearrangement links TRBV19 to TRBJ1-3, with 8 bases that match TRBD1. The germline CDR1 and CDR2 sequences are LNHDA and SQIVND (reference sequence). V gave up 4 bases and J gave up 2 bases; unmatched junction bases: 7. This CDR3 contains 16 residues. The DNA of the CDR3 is TGTGCCAGTAGTAATGGACAGGGAACGACTGGAAACACCATATATTTT. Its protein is CASSNGQGTTGNTIYF.

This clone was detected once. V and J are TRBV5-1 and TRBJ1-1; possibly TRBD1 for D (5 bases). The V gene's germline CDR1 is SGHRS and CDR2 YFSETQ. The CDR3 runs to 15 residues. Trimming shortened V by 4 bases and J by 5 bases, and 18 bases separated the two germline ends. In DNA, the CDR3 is TGCGCCAGCAGCCGATGGGCGGGGCAGGGAACTGAAGCTTTCTTT. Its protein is CASSRWAGQGTEAFF.

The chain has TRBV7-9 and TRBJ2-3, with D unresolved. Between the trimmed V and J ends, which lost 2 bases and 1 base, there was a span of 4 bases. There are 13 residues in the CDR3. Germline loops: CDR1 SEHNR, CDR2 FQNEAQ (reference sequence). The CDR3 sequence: CASSLRRTDTQYF. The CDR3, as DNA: TGTGCCAGCAGCTTACGCCGCACAGATACGCAGTATTTT.

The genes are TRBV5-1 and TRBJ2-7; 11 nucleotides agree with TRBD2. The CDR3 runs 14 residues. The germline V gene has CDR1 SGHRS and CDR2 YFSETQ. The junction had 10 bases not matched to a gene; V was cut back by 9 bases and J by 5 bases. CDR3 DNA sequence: TGCGCCACTTCACTAGCGGGAGCTTTCCACGAGCAGTACTTC. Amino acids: CATSLAGAFHEQYF.

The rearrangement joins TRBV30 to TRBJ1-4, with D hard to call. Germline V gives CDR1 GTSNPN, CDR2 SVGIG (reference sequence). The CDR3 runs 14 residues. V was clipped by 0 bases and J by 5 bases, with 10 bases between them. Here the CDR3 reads CAWSVRVRNEKLFF. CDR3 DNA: TGTGCCTGGAGTGTACGTGTTCGGAATGAAAAACTGTTTTTT.

CDR3 DNA sequence: TGTGCCAGCAGCTCGGCCTTAGGACTAGCGGGAGATGAGGAGACCCAGTACTTC. Translating it yields CASSSALGLAGDEETQYF. V and J are TRBV7-9 and TRBJ2-5, with TRBD2 matching over 13 bases. CDR1 SEHNR and CDR2 FQNEAQ come from the germline V gene (reference sequence). The CDR3 runs to 18 residues. Trimming took 4 bases from V and 5 from J; bases not matched to a gene: 13.

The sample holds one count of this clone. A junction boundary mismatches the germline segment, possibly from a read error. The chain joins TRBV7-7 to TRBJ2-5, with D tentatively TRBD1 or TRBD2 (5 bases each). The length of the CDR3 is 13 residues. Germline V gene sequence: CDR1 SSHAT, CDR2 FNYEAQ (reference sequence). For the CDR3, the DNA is TGTGCTAGCAGCCGGGGCCTCCAAGAGACCCAGTACTTC. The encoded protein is CASSRGLQETQYF.

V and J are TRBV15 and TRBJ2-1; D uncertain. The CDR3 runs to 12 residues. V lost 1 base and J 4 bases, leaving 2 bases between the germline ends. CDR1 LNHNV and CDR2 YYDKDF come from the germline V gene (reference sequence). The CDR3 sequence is CATSRGYNEQFF. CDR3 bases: TGTGCCACCAGCAGAGGGTACAATGAGCAGTTCTTC.

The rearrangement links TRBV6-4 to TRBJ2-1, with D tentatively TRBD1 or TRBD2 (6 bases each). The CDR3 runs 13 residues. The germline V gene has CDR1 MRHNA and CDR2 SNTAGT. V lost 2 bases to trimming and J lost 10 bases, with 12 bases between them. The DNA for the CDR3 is TGTGCCAGCAGTGACCGGGGGCCGGGGGAGCAGTTCTTC. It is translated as CASSDRGPGEQFF.

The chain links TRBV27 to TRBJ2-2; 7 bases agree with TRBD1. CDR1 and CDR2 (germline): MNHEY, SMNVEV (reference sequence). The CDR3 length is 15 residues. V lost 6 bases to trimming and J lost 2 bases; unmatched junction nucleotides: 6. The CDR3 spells CASRKGDRNTGELFF. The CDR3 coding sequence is TGTGCCAGCAGAAAGGGGGACAGAAACACCGGGGAGCTGTTTTTT.

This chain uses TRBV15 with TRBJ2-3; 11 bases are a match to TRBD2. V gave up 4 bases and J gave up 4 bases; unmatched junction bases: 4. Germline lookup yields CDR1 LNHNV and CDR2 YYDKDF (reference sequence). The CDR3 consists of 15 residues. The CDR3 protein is CATSIAGGAPDTQYF. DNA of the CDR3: TGTGCCACCAGCATAGCGGGAGGGGCCCCAGATACGCAGTATTTT.

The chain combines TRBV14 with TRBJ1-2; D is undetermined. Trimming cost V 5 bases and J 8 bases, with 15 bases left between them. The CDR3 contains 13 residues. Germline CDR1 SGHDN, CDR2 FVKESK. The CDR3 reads CASSEEWRQGYTF. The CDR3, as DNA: TGTGCCAGCAGCGAGGAGTGGAGGCAGGGCTACACCTTC.

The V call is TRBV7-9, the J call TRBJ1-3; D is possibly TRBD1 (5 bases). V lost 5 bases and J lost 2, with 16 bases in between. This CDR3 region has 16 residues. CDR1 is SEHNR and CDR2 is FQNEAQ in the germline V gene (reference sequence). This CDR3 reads CASSPRTSQAGNTIYF. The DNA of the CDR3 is TGTGCCAGCAGCCCTCGGACAAGCCAGGCTGGAAACACCATATATTTT.

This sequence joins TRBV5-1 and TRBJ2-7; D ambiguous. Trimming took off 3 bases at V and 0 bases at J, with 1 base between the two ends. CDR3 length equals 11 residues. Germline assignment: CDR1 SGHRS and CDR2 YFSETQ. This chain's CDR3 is CASSYSYEQYF. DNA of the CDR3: TGCGCCAGCAGCTACTCCTACGAGCAGTACTTC.

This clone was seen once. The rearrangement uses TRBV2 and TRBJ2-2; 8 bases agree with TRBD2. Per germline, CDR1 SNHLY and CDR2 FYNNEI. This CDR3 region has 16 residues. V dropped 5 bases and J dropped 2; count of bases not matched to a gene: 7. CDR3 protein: CASSREGVGNTGELFF. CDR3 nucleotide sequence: TGTGCCAGCAGTCGGGAGGGAGTCGGAAACACCGGGGAGCTGTTTTTT.

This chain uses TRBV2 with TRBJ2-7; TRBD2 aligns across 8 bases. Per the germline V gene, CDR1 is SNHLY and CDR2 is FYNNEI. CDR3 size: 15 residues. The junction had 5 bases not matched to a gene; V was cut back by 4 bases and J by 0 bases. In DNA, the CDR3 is TGTGCCAGCAGTGGGAGCGGGGGTTTCTCCTACGAGCAGTACTTC. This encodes CASSGSGGFSYEQYF.

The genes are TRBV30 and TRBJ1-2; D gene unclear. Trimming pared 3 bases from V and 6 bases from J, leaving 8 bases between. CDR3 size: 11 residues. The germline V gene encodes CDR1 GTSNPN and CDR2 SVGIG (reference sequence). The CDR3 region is CAWRGPDGYTF. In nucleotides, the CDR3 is TGTGCCTGGAGAGGGCCCGATGGCTACACCTTC.

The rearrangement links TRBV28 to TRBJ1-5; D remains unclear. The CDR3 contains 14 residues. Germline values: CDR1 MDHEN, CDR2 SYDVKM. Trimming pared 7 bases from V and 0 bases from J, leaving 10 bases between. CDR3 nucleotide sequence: TGTGCCAGCACGAGGAGGGATAGCAATCAGCCCCAGCATTTT. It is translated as CASTRRDSNQPQHF.

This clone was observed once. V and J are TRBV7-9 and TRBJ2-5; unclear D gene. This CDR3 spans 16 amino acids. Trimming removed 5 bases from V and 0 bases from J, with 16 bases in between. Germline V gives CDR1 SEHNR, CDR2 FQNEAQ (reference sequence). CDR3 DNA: TGTGCCAGCAGCGGAACGGGTCTCAAGTACCAAGAGACCCAGTACTTC. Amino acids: CASSGTGLKYQETQYF.

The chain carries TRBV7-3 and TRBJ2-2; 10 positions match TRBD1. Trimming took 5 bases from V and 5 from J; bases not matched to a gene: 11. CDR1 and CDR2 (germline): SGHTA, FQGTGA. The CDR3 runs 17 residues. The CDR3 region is CASSSPTGQGLTGELFF. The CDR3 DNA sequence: TGTGCCAGCAGCAGCCCGACGGGACAGGGGCTTACCGGGGAGCTGTTTTTT.

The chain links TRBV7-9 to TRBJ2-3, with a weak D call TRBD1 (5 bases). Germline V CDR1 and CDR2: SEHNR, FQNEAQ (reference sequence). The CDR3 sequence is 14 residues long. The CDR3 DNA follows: TGTGCTGCTGGGGCAGGGTGGGGCACAGATACGCAGTATTTT. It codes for CAAGAGWGTDTQYF.

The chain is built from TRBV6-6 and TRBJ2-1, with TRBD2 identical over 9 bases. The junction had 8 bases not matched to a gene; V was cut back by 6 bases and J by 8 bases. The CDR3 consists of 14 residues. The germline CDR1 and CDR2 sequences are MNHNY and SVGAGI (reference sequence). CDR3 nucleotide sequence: TGTGCCAGCAGGCTCGGGACTAGCAGGGATGAGCAGTTCTTC. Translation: CASRLGTSRDEQFF.

CDR3: CASSRGPQAQHF. For the CDR3, the DNA is TGTGCCAGCAGCCGTGGGCCCCAGGCCCAGCATTTT. The chain joins TRBV2 to TRBJ1-5; no firm D call. Trimming took off 6 bases at V and 11 bases at J, with 14 bases between the two ends. The CDR3 has 12 amino acids. Germline V lookup: CDR1 SNHLY, CDR2 FYNNEI.

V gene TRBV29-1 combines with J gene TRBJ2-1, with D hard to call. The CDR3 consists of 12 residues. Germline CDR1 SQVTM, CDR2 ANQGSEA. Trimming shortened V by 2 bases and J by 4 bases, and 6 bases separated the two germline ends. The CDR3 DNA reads TGCAGCGTTGAAAGGAGATACAATGAGCAGTTCTTC. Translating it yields CSVERRYNEQFF.